These T cell receptor beta chains were read from a single sample in a study of lymphopenia after photon versus proton radiotherapy. The repertoire was sequenced with immunoSEQ multiplex PCR; TCRdb's copy has only in-frame clones and lacks some. The sample carries about 160,000 clones, approximately 90% recorded once. Source: peripheral blood, taken from a patient treated with photon-based radiotherapy. The receptors stem from a man between 45 and 60 years old with gastric cancer. Each CDR3 is given with its conserved first and last residue. Each record gives: clone size, V gene, CDR3 length, J gene, D gene, CDR3 protein, CDR3 DNA. The D gene is left open where the match is weak. Clone size, where shown, is once, few, many, or a class for clones that have expanded.

>NA|TRBV12-2|16|TRBJ2-7|NA
CASRKGDRVKPYEQYF
TGTGCAAGTCGTAAAGGGGACAGGGTTAAACCCTACGAGCAGTACTTC
>NA|TRBV4-1|13|TRBJ2-3|NA
CASSQLAFDTQYF
TGCGCCAGCAGCCAACTAGCGTTTGATACGCAGTATTTT
>NA|TRBV30|13|TRBJ2-5|TRBD2
CAWARGGFETQYF
TGTGCCTGGGCTCGGGGGGGTTTTGAGACCCAGTACTTC
>NA|TRBV11-2|15|TRBJ1-4|NA
CASSLDGGWGEKLFF
TGTGCCAGCAGCTTAGATGGGGGCTGGGGTGAAAAACTGTTTTTT
>NA|TRBV7-2|16|TRBJ2-7|NA
CASSYRTGEGVREQYF
TGTGCCAGCAGCTACCGGACGGGAGAGGGGGTCCGCGAGCAGTACTTC
>NA|TRBV6-5|15|TRBJ2-1|TRBD2
CASSPGTSPGNEQFF
TGTGCCAGCAGTCCCGGGACTAGCCCAGGGAATGAGCAGTTCTTC
>NA|TRBV10-3|16|TRBJ2-7|TRBD1
CAISDPGTGGSYEQYF
TGTGCCATCAGTGACCCCGGGACAGGGGGCTCCTACGAGCAGTACTTC
>NA|TRBV2|15|TRBJ2-7|NA
CASSDSLLGYYEQYF
TGTGCCAGCAGTGATTCCCTTCTTGGATACTACGAGCAGTACTTC
>NA|TRBV1|16|TRBJ1-1|NA
CTSSHQDRGGDTEAFF
TGCACCAGCAGCCACCAGGACAGGGGAGGGGACACTGAAGCTTTCTTT
>NA|TRBV7-9|15|TRBJ2-6|TRBD1
CASSSDRTGANVLTF
TGTGCCAGCAGCTCGGACAGGACCGGGGCCAACGTCCTGACTTTC
>NA|TRBV5-1|14|TRBJ2-5|TRBD1
CASSGTGGYETQYF
TGCGCCAGCAGCGGGACAGGGGGCTACGAGACCCAGTACTTC
>NA|TRBV2|14|TRBJ2-5|NA
CASSEGQIQETQYF
TGTGCCAGCAGTGAGGGGCAGATCCAAGAGACCCAGTACTTC
>NA|TRBV5-6|13|TRBJ1-1|TRBD1
CASSFGTATEAFF
TGTGCCAGCAGCTTCGGGACAGCCACTGAAGCTTTCTTT
>once|TRBV11-2|15|TRBJ1-5|NA
CASSQSPYSNQPQHF
TGTGCCAGCAGCCAGAGCCCATATAGCAATCAGCCCCAGCATTTT
>NA|TRBV18|17|TRBJ2-2|TRBD2
CASSPISSGVNTGELFF
TGTGCCAGCTCACCTATTTCTAGCGGAGTTAACACCGGGGAGCTGTTTTTT
>NA|TRBV5-4|15|TRBJ2-1|TRBD2
CASSFDSGSFNEQFF
TGTGCCAGCAGCTTCGATAGCGGGAGTTTCAATGAGCAGTTCTTC
>NA|TRBV7-2|15|TRBJ2-7|NA
CASSLGQGIGYEQYF
TGTGCCAGCAGCTTAGGGCAGGGGATAGGCTACGAGCAGTACTTC
>NA|TRBV28|15|TRBJ1-2|NA
CASSPGGTLNYGYTF
TGTGCCAGCAGTCCGGGCGGGACACTTAACTATGGCTACACCTTC
>NA|TRBV6-5|13|TRBJ1-2|NA
CASSLQGLRGYTF
TGTGCCAGCAGTCTACAGGGTCTACGCGGCTACACCTTC
>NA|TRBV5-4|17|TRBJ2-4|TRBD1
CASSLGDRGLAKNIQYF
TGTGCCAGCAGCTTGGGAGACAGGGGACTAGCCAAAAACATTCAGTACTTC
>NA|TRBV7-9|15|TRBJ1-1|NA
CASIPPSVRPTEAFF
TGTGCCAGCATCCCCCCAAGCGTAAGACCCACTGAAGCTTTCTTT
>NA|TRBV29-1|14|TRBJ2-1|TRBD2
CSVAPGRYYNEQFF
TGCAGCGTTGCACCCGGGAGGTACTACAATGAGCAGTTCTTC
>NA|TRBV11-2|11|TRBJ2-1|NA
CASSGGNEQFF
TGTGCCAGCAGCGGAGGTAATGAGCAGTTCTTC
>NA|TRBV30|15|TRBJ2-5|NA
CAWSVGGGGQETQYF
TGTGCCTGGAGTGTAGGAGGTGGGGGCCAAGAGACCCAGTACTTC
>few|TRBV28|16|TRBJ1-5|TRBD1
CASSLPRGTGYQPQHF
TGTGCCAGCAGTTTGCCCAGAGGGACAGGTTATCAGCCCCAGCATTTT
>few|TRBV5-6|16|TRBJ2-1|TRBD2
CASSLELAGYYNEQFF
TGTGCCAGCAGCTTAGAACTAGCGGGATACTACAATGAGCAGTTCTTC
>NA|TRBV5-1|15|TRBJ2-3|TRBD2
CASSLGTSGTDTQYF
TGCGCCAGCAGCTTGGGGACTAGCGGCACAGATACGCAGTATTTT
>once|TRBV2|12|TRBJ2-3|NA
CASSEGLVTQYF
TGTGCCAGCAGTGAGGGACTGGTTACGCAGTATTTT
>NA|TRBV5-6|11|TRBJ2-1|NA
CASSTDRRQFF
TGTGCCAGCAGCACGGACCGTCGGCAGTTCTTC
>NA|TRBV10-2|14|TRBJ2-7|TRBD1
CASSEHRGSYEQYF
TGCGCCAGCAGTGAGCACAGGGGATCCTACGAGCAGTACTTC
>NA|TRBV7-3|14|TRBJ1-5|TRBD1
CASSSTGGDQPQHF
TGTGCCAGCAGCTCTACAGGGGGTGATCAGCCCCAGCATTTT
>few|TRBV5-1|14|TRBJ1-3|NA
CASSVGQPSATIYF
TGCGCCAGCAGTGTTGGACAGCCATCGGCCACCATATATTTT
>NA|TRBV27|15|TRBJ1-1|NA
CASSPGWGLNTEAFF
TGTGCCAGCAGTCCGGGATGGGGTCTGAACACTGAAGCTTTCTTT
>NA|TRBV4-2|15|TRBJ1-4|NA
CASSLPLRGDEKLFF
TGTGCCAGCAGCCTACCCTTAAGGGGGGATGAAAAACTGTTTTTT
>NA|TRBV7-2|14|TRBJ1-4|NA
CASSRGRSNEKLFF
TGTGCCAGCAGCCGTGGACGGAGTAATGAAAAACTGTTTTTT
>NA|TRBV4-1|13|TRBJ2-7|TRBD2
CASSPGRAYEQYF
TGCGCCAGCAGCCCGGGGAGGGCCTACGAGCAGTACTTC
>many|TRBV11-2|15|TRBJ2-3|TRBD2
CASSATSGRGDTQYF
TGTGCCAGCAGCGCGACTAGCGGGAGAGGAGATACGCAGTATTTT
>NA|TRBV27|16|TRBJ1-3|NA
CASSFRGPSSGNTIYF
TGTGCCAGCAGTTTCCGCGGCCCAAGCTCTGGAAACACCATATATTTT
>NA|TRBV25-1|11|TRBJ2-7|NA
CASSESYEQYF
TGTGCCAGCAGTGAGAGTTACGAGCAGTACTTC
>once|TRBV6-4|13|TRBJ1-5|NA
CASSISDGQPQHF
TGTGCCAGCAGTATCTCAGACGGTCAGCCCCAGCATTTT
>NA|TRBV18|17|TRBJ1-3|NA
CASSPRRHRLSGNTIYF
TGTGCCAGCTCACCACGGCGGCATCGACTGTCTGGAAACACCATATATTTT
>NA|TRBV10-3|14|TRBJ2-3|TRBD1
CAISGAGGRDTQYF
TGTGCCATCAGTGGAGCAGGGGGTAGGGATACGCAGTATTTT
>NA|TRBV19|14|TRBJ2-7|TRBD1
CARDRGQGTHEQYF
TGTGCCAGGGACCGGGGACAGGGGACCCACGAGCAGTACTTC
>NA|TRBV11-3|14|TRBJ2-7|TRBD2
CASSLGGSSYEQYF
TGTGCCAGCAGCTTAGGCGGGAGCTCCTACGAGCAGTACTTC
>NA|TRBV7-2|19|TRBJ2-7|TRBD2
CASSLFPPGLAGTTYEQYF
TGTGCCAGCAGCTTATTCCCCCCCGGACTAGCGGGGACGACCTACGAGCAGTACTTC
>NA|TRBV19|15|TRBJ1-1|NA
CASSISGGVNTEAFF
TGTGCCAGTAGTATCAGTGGGGGGGTGAACACTGAAGCTTTCTTT
>NA|TRBV9|15|TRBJ2-1|TRBD2
CVSSVGGRGIDEQFF
TGTGTCAGCAGCGTAGGCGGGAGGGGAATCGATGAGCAGTTCTTC
>once|TRBV5-1|17|TRBJ1-1|TRBD1
CASSLDRDRGRNTEAFF
TGCGCCAGCAGCTTGGATCGGGACAGGGGGCGGAACACTGAAGCTTTCTTT